One and the same sample provided the 23 T cell receptor beta chains below, sequenced in a study of lymphopenia after photon versus proton radiotherapy (dated by TCRdb to between 2019 and 2020). Libraries came from the immunoSEQ multiplex PCR assay. Held by TCRdb, this immuneACCESS table contains in-frame sequences only and omits some clones. Under half of the omission traces to an unresolved V gene where checked; the cause of the rest is unknown. The table for this sample lists tens of thousands of clones; 70% to 90% of them were counted only once. The ten largest clones take up approximately 2% of the sample. The sequencing used peripheral blood, collected from a patient treated with photon-based radiotherapy. These receptors originate from a middle-aged man with gastric cancer.

The chain has TRBV2 and TRBJ1-5; 8 bases map to TRBD1. This CDR3 region has 14 residues. V was clipped by 6 bases and J by 5 bases; unmatched bases: 6. CDR1 and CDR2 from the germline V gene are SNHLY and FYNNEI. CDR3: CASRPAQGDQPQHF. The CDR3 DNA is TGTGCCAGCAGGCCAGCACAGGGGGATCAGCCCCAGCATTTT.

CDR3 residues: CASSRGPRETQYF. In DNA form, the CDR3 reads TGTGCCAGCAGCAGGGGGCCCAGGGAGACCCAGTACTTC. The chain employs TRBV11-1 and TRBJ2-5, with 7 nucleotides matching TRBD1. From germline, CDR1 is SGHAT and CDR2 FQDESV (reference sequence). The J segment lost 5 bases and the V segment lost 5 bases, leaving 5 bases of the junction unmatched. The CDR3 is 13 amino acids.

The J gene is TRBJ1-6, the V gene TRBV7-2; unclear D gene. The length of the CDR3 is 15 residues. The ends were cut back, 1 base at V and 8 bases at J, with 12 bases in the middle. Germline CDR1 reads SGHTA; CDR2 reads FQGNSA. CDR3 nucleotides: TGTGCCAGCAGCTTAGTCATGCAGCGGTATTCACCCCTCCACTTT. It codes for CASSLVMQRYSPLHF.

This chain uses TRBV10-2 with TRBJ2-2; 8 nucleotides agree with TRBD1. Germline CDR1 WSHSY, CDR2 SAAADI. The CDR3 extends over 14 amino acids. V lost 8 bases and J lost 1; bases outside the gene matches: 3. CDR3 in DNA: TGCGCCAGCCAAGACAGGGGGAACACCGGGGAGCTGTTTTTT. Its protein is CASQDRGNTGELFF.

V and J are TRBV19 and TRBJ2-3; D gene unclear. This CDR3 contains 15 residues. The germline V and J ends were trimmed by 6 bases and 3 bases, with 16 bases remaining between them. CDR1 is LNHDA and CDR2 is SQIVND in the germline V gene (reference sequence). CDR3 DNA: TGTGCCAGTAGCGATACTCCGGTAGTAACAGATACGCAGTATTTT. Translated, it gives CASSDTPVVTDTQYF.

The chain recombines TRBV6-5 with TRBJ2-3; D call uncertain. Germline V lookup: CDR1 MNHEY, CDR2 SVGAGI. V was pared by 4 bases and J by 6 bases, with 20 bases between. The CDR3 has 16 residues. In nucleotides, the CDR3 is TGTGCCAGCAGTTCATATAAACTCACCGGGTCCGATACGCAGTATTTT. This gives the protein CASSSYKLTGSDTQYF.

This chain links TRBV5-8 with TRBJ2-7, with D tentatively TRBD2 (5 bases). Trimming removed 4 bases at V and 4 bases at J, with 15 bases between. Per the germline V gene, CDR1 is SGHTS and CDR2 is YDEGEE. This CDR3 is built from 14 residues. CDR3 sequence (DNA): TGTGCCAGCAGCCGCCGGGATTCGAAGTACGAGCAGTACTTC. It is translated as CASSRRDSKYEQYF.

This clone was observed a single time. The J gene is TRBJ2-3, the V gene TRBV19, with a possible D match to TRBD2 (5 bases). The CDR3 runs to 13 residues. The germline V gene encodes CDR1 LNHDA and CDR2 SQIVND (reference sequence). Trimming pared 8 bases from V and 4 bases from J, leaving 13 bases between. This CDR3 reads CASGRGLADTQYF. The CDR3 DNA reads TGTGCCAGTGGGAGAGGGTTGGCAGATACGCAGTATTTT.

The rearrangement links TRBV6-4 to TRBJ1-3, with TRBD1 matching over 7 bases. The junction had 8 bases not matched to a gene; V was cut back by 0 bases and J by 6 bases. Per germline, CDR1 MRHNA and CDR2 SNTAGT. The CDR3 has 16 residues. CDR3 bases: TGTGCCAGCAGTGACTCGCGCAGGGGGAGCATAAACACCATATATTTT. Residues: CASSDSRRGSINTIYF.

About this clone: Other nucleotide sequences from this sample produce the same CDR3. The chain links TRBV11-3 to TRBJ1-2; D uncertain. CDR3 length: 13 residues. The germline gives CDR1 SGHNT, CDR2 YENEEA. Trimming cost V 1 base and J 0 bases, with 3 bases left between them. The CDR3 is CASSLGPNYGYTF. In DNA form, the CDR3 reads TGTGCCAGCAGCTTAGGCCCTAACTATGGCTACACCTTC.

The J gene is TRBJ1-1, the V gene TRBV7-9; D uncertain. Germline V gives CDR1 SEHNR, CDR2 FQNEAQ (reference sequence). This CDR3 comprises 15 residues. V was shortened by 3 bases and J by 5 bases, with 16 bases between the two germline ends. The CDR3 DNA is TGTGCCAGCAGCTTGGGCCCGGTCCTTGCGACTGAAGCTTTCTTT. Protein product: CASSLGPVLATEAFF.

V gene TRBV18 combines with J gene TRBJ1-4; D perhaps matches TRBD1 (5 bases). V was trimmed by 4 bases and J by 12 bases, leaving 15 bases between them. The germline V gene encodes CDR1 KGHSH and CDR2 LQKENI. This CDR3 contains 13 residues. CDR3 coding DNA: TGTGCCAGCTCACGGGGACCCCAAGGCGAACTGTTTTTT. Protein: CASSRGPQGELFF.

The chain uses TRBV9 and TRBJ1-4; D is perhaps TRBD1 (6 bases). In germline, CDR1 is SGDLS, CDR2 YYNGEE. Trimming shortened V by 0 bases and J by 1 base, and 7 bases separated the two germline ends. This CDR3 comprises 15 residues. This CDR3 reads CASSVEGGTNEKLFF. The CDR3 nucleotides are TGTGCCAGCAGCGTAGAAGGGGGAACTAATGAAAAACTGTTTTTT.

J is TRBJ1-3 and V is TRBV30; a possible D gene is TRBD1 (6 bases). Germline lookup yields CDR1 GTSNPN and CDR2 SVGIG (reference sequence). This CDR3 has 12 amino acids. In DNA, the CDR3 is TGTGCTGGCAGGGGCTCTGGAAACACCATATATTTT. Translation: CAGRGSGNTIYF.

The chain uses TRBV7-3 and TRBJ1-2, with D perhaps matching TRBD1 (5 bases). Germline V gene data show CDR1 as SGHTA and CDR2 as FQGTGA. The V end lost 4 bases, the J end lost 4 bases, and 13 bases lay between the germline ends. There are 14 residues in the CDR3. CDR3 in amino acids: CASSSRGGSYGYTF. CDR3 sequence (DNA): TGTGCCAGCAGCTCCCGCGGGGGGTCCTATGGCTACACCTTC.

This rearrangement joins TRBV9 to TRBJ1-2; D gene ambiguous. The CDR3 is 16 residues long. CDR1 and CDR2 from the germline V gene are SGDLS and YYNGEE. V dropped 4 bases and J dropped 3 bases, with 19 bases sitting between them. CDR3 amino acids: CASSFNRGPIDYGYTF. The CDR3 nucleotides are TGTGCCAGCAGCTTTAACCGAGGGCCGATTGACTATGGCTACACCTTC.

The rearrangement links TRBV7-2 to TRBJ1-5, with D possibly being TRBD1 (5 bases). Germline V gene data show CDR1 as SGHTA and CDR2 as FQGNSA. The V end was cut by 5 bases, the J end by 1 base, with 6 bases between. This CDR3 region has 13 residues. The CDR3 loop reads CASSRDSNQPQHF. For the CDR3, the DNA is TGTGCCAGCAGCCGGGACAGCAATCAGCCCCAGCATTTT. Looking up the rest from reference TRBV7-2 and TRBJ1-5 gives the full variable domain: GAGVSQSPSNKVTEKGKDVELRCDPISGHTALYWYRQSLGQGLEFLIYFQGNSAPDKSGLPSDRFSAERTGGSVSTLTIQRTQQEDSAVYLCASSRDSNQPQHFGDGTRLSIL.

The chain has TRBV5-1 and TRBJ1-1; 9 bases fit TRBD1. Unmatched junction bases numbered 5, after V lost 7 bases and J lost 4 bases. CDR3 length: 13 amino acids. Germline V lookup: CDR1 SGHRS, CDR2 YFSETQ. The CDR3, as DNA: TGCGCCAGCGTAGGACAGGGGAGCACTGAAGCTTTCTTT. It encodes CASVGQGSTEAFF.

This sequence joins TRBV11-3 and TRBJ2-2, with TRBD2 as a possible D gene (6 bases). This CDR3 is 15 amino acids long. Germline V gene lookup returns CDR1 SGHNT and CDR2 YENEEA. With 3 bases removed from V and 5 bases from J, the gap between germline ends came to 13 bases. CDR3 sequence reads: CASSFLIGGTGELFF. The CDR3 DNA reads as TGTGCCAGCAGCTTTCTCATCGGGGGAACCGGGGAGCTGTTTTTT.

This chain links TRBV29-1 with TRBJ1-2; D is ambiguous. This CDR3 region has 13 residues. Trimming cost V 1 base and J 2 bases, with 8 bases left between them. Germline V gene sequence: CDR1 SQVTM, CDR2 ANQGSEA. CDR3 amino acids: CSVEVVVNYGYTF. The CDR3 nucleotides are TGCAGCGTTGAAGTCGTGGTCAACTATGGCTACACCTTC.

The chain joins TRBV2 to TRBJ2-3; 9 bases match TRBD1. V dropped 6 bases and J dropped 4; count of bases not matched to a gene: 8. Germline V lookup: CDR1 SNHLY, CDR2 FYNNEI. The CDR3 is 15 residues long. In DNA, the CDR3 is TGTGCCAGCAGCCGGGGGACAGGGAGTCCAGATACGCAGTATTTT. Translation: CASSRGTGSPDTQYF.

The rearrangement uses TRBV7-2 and TRBJ2-7; D is undetermined. CDR1 and CDR2 (germline): SGHTA, FQGNSA. The CDR3 length is 14 residues. V was shortened by 0 bases and J by 4 bases, with 10 bases between the two germline ends. The chain's CDR3 is CASSLANRQYEQYF. The CDR3 DNA is TGTGCCAGCAGCTTAGCCAACAGACAATACGAGCAGTACTTC.

The chain is built from TRBV5-1 and TRBJ2-2; TRBD1 aligns across 8 bases. The CDR3 spans 15 residues. With 4 bases clipped from V and 8 bases from J, the junction kept 10 bases outside the gene matches. Germline V lookup: CDR1 SGHRS, CDR2 YFSETQ. CDR3 DNA: TGCGCCAGCAGCCAAGGGACAGGTTTGTCGGGGGAGCTGTTTTTT. Its protein is CASSQGTGLSGELFF.